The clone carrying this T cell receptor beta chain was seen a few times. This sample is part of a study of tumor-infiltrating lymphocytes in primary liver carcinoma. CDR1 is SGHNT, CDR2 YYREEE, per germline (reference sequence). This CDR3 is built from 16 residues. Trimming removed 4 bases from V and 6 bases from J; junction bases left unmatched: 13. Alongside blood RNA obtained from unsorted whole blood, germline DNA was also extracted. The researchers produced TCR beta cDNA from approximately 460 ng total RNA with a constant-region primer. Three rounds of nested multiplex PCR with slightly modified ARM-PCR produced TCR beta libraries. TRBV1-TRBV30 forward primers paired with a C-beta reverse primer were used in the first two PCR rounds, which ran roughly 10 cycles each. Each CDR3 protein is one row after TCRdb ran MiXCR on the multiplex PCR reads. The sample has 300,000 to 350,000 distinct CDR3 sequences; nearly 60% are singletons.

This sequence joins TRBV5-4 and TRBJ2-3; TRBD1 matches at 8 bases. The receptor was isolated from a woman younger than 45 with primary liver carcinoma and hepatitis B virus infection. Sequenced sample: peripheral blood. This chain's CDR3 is CASSPGTGFLGDTQYF. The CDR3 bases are TGTGCCAGCAGCCCGGGGACAGGCTTTCTCGGGGATACGCAGTATTTT.